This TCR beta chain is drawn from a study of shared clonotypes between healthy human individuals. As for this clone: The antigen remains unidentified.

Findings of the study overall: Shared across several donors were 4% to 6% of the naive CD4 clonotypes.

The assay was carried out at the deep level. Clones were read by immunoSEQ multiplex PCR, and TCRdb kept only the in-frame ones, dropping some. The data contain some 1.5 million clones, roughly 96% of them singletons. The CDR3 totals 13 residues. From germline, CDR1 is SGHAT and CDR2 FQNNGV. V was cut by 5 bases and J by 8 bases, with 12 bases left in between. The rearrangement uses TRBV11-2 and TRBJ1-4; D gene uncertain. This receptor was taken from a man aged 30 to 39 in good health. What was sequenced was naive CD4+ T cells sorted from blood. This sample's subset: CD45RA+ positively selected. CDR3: CASSHIVNEKLFF. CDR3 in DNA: TGTGCCAGCAGCCACATCGTCAACGAAAAACTGTTTTTT.